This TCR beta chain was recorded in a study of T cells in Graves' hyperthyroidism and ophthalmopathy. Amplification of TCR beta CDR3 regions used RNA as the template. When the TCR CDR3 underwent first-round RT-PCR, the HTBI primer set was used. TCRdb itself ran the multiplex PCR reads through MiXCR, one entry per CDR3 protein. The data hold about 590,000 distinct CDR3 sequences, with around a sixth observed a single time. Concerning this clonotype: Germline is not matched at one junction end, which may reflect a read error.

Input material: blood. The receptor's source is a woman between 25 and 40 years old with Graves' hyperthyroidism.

DNA of the CDR3: TGTGCCAGCAGTTTAATTGTTGTAGCGGGAGTCGTCACCGGGGAGCCGTTTTTT. It translates to CASSLIVVAGVVTGEPFF. The V and J genes are TRBV27 and TRBJ2-2, with TRBD2 matching over 9 bases. Germline-derived CDR1 and CDR2 are MNHEY and SMNVEV (reference sequence). The CDR3 is 18 amino acids.